This T cell receptor beta chain was sequenced in a study of low-dose radiotherapy and immunotherapy resistance in tumors. Time point of the sample: before trial treatment. Alpha and beta chains were covered, as first-strand cDNA relied on TRAV- and TRBV-specific primers. A constant-region primer paired with the V-primer adapter amplified TCRs over about 19 PCR cycles. Each CDR3 protein is one row after TCRdb ran MiXCR on the reads. The data show tens of thousands of distinct CDR3 sequences, with under 9.5% seen just once and around 0.93% held by the top ten. This clonotype was counted many times. CDR1 is SGHNT, CDR2 YYREEE, per germline (reference sequence). Trimming took 4 bases from V and 13 from J; bases not matched to a gene: 10. The CDR3 contains 12 residues.

This sample comprised PBMCs, obtained before treatment. The TCR was taken from a male donor with prostate cancer. The chain carries TRBV5-4 and TRBJ2-7, with 8 bases fitting TRBD2. CDR3 loop: CASSSDGLAFYF. CDR3 DNA sequence: TGTGCCAGCAGCAGCGACGGACTAGCTTTCTACTTC.